These 8 T cell receptor beta chains share one sample of origin, sequenced in a study of shared clonotypes between healthy human individuals. This table comes from immunoSEQ multiplex PCR, and its TCRdb copy is limited to in-frame clones, with some not included. The sample lists about 700,000 clones, approximately 79% seen once, with 1.5% to 2% in the top ten. Sequenced input: memory CD4+ T cells sorted from blood. Subset indicated: CD45RA-negative fraction. These receptors originate from a woman younger than 45 in good health.

This chain uses TRBV4-1 with TRBJ2-5; D is perhaps TRBD2 (5 bases). CDR1 MGHRA and CDR2 YSYEKL come from the germline V gene. V lost 2 bases to trimming and J lost 4 bases, with 17 bases between them. The CDR3 totals 16 residues. The DNA of the CDR3 is TGCGCCAGCAGCCAACGAGTCGGAGGAGGAGGAGAGACCCAGTACTTC. Protein sequence: CASSQRVGGGGETQYF.

On this clone itself: The same CDR3 also results from other DNA sequences found in this sample. V and J are TRBV10-3 and TRBJ2-7, with TRBD1 matching 7 bases. The trim removed 6 bases at V and 2 bases at J, leaving 4 bases unmatched. Germline assignment: CDR1 ENHRY and CDR2 SYGVKD. This CDR3 comprises 13 residues. CDR3 DNA: TGTGCCATCAGCAACAGGGGAACCTACGAGCAGTACTTC. This translates into CAISNRGTYEQYF.

This clone was seen more than once but under ten times. Here the CDR3 DNA reads TGCGCCAGCAGCCCGAGCCCCTATAATTCACCCCTCCACTTT. Its translation: CASSPSPYNSPLHF. The V and J genes are TRBV5-1 and TRBJ1-6; no firm D call. The germline V gene encodes CDR1 SGHRS and CDR2 YFSETQ. The CDR3 has 14 amino acids. Deletions cut 4 bases from V and 2 bases from J, with 7 bases between.

The rearrangement joins TRBV7-2 to TRBJ2-1, with D possibly matching TRBD2 (6 bases). V lost 8 bases to trimming and J lost 7 bases, with 9 bases between them. Germline V CDR1 and CDR2: SGHTA, FQGNSA. CDR3 length equals 11 residues. CDR3 coding DNA: TGTGCCAGCGCGGGATTTAATGAGCAGTTCTTC. This codes for CASAGFNEQFF.

This clone has only one observation. The rearrangement uses TRBV4-2 and TRBJ2-3, with 8 bases matching TRBD2. V lost 3 bases and J lost 0; bases outside the gene matches: 2. The CDR3 covers 15 residues. Germline lookup yields CDR1 LGHNA and CDR2 YNFKEQ. CDR3 nucleotides: TGTGCCAGCAGCCACCCTAGCGGGAGCACAGATACGCAGTATTTT. Its translation: CASSHPSGSTDTQYF.

CDR3: CASSKGGTGSVYGYTF. DNA for the CDR3: TGTGCCAGCAGCAAAGGAGGGACAGGTTCCGTCTATGGCTACACCTTC. The genes are TRBV21-1 and TRBJ1-2; TRBD1 is the table's D call and was not checked against the DNA. TRBV21-1 is shown as a pseudogene. This CDR3 comprises 16 residues.

The chain is built from TRBV20-1 and TRBJ2-7, with TRBD1 as a possible D gene (6 bases). In germline, CDR1 is DFQATT, CDR2 SNEGSKA (reference sequence). The CDR3 covers 11 residues. V was clipped by 2 bases and J by 6 bases, with 8 bases between them. In DNA form, the CDR3 reads TGCAGTGCTAGACAGGGGATCGAGCAGTACTTC. Amino acids: CSARQGIEQYF.

The chain joins TRBV19 to TRBJ1-1; 9 nucleotides match TRBD1. The junction had 7 bases not matched to a gene; V was cut back by 3 bases and J by 5 bases. The germline CDR1 and CDR2 sequences are LNHDA and SQIVND (reference sequence). The CDR3 length is 15 residues. Here the CDR3 reads CASSMLTGGETEAFF. As DNA, the CDR3 is TGTGCCAGTAGTATGTTGACAGGGGGAGAGACTGAAGCTTTCTTT.